This TCR beta chain was identified in a study of CD8+ T cells in alopecia areata. Study summary: Tofacitinib was taken orally by treated patients, and the dose was 5 to 10 mg twice daily.

In each case, RNA was isolated and then reverse transcribed into cDNA as the sequencing template. Sequencing used immunoSEQ multiplex PCR; TCRdb keeps in-frame clones, though not all of them. This table holds about 150,000 clones, roughly 53% found once. The table lists this clone with a few counts. The sample here was CD4+ T cells sorted from blood, taken at week 0. The receptor was isolated from a human donor with alopecia areata.

In DNA, the CDR3 is TGTGCCAGTGGACGAACTAGCGGGAGAGATACGCAGTATTTT. Protein: CASGRTSGRDTQYF. The chain is built from TRBV19 and TRBJ2-3; TRBD2 matches 11 bases. The CDR3 is 14 amino acids. CDR1 is LNHDA, CDR2 SQIVND, per germline (reference sequence). With V trimmed by 8 bases and J by 5 bases, 6 bases remained unmatched.